This T cell receptor (beta chain) was recovered during a study of blood T cell repertoires in COVID-19. The wider study: Sites across the United States, Italy and Spain contributed samples from acute and convalescent COVID-19. The analysed material was cDNA or gDNA that came from T cells, B-cell-depleted T cells, or PBMCs.

This clone has only one observation. The CDR3 contains 15 residues. The junction had 0 bases not matched to a gene; V was cut back by 5 bases and J by 0 bases. Germline CDR1 LNHDA, CDR2 SQIVND (reference sequence). Clones were read by immunoSEQ multiplex PCR, and TCRdb kept only the in-frame ones, dropping some. Of some 14,000 clones listed, roughly 80% are singletons. The specimen sequenced was peripheral blood. The chain carries TRBV19 and TRBJ2-6, with TRBD1 matching 8 bases. The sequence came from a human donor in a cohort sampled during active COVID-19. DNA for the CDR3: TGTGCCAGTAGTGACAGGGGCTCTGGGGCCAACGTCCTGACTTTC. It translates to CASSDRGSGANVLTF.